Listed below are T cell receptor beta chains from one sample, sequenced in a study of T cell repertoires in cytomegalovirus infection. Their cognate antigens are unknown. MiXCR was run by TCRdb on the reads, yielding one entry per CDR3 protein. Altogether about 900,000 distinct CDR3 sequences are present, around 29% being singletons, with the ten largest covering over 13%. The source was cultured CD8+ T cells from PBMCs, collected from culture after CMV antigen stimulation. These receptors came from a human donor in good health (CMV status not recorded). Some clones in this sample may be carry-over from other donors' samples. Both conserved end residues are part of each CDR3. D genes are given only for firm matches. Clone size is stated in some rows and not others, as once, few, many or a class when expanded.

D: TRBD2; V: TRBV9; J: TRBJ2-2; size: NA; DNA: TGTGCCAGCAGCGCATCGCACCGGGACTCGGGGGGCACCGGGGAGCTGTTTTTT; CDR3: CASSASHRDSGGTGELFF
D: NA; V: TRBV5-4; J: TRBJ1-2; size: NA; DNA: TGTGCCAGCAGCTTGCAGGGAACCAGGGGCGTGGGCTACACCTTC; CDR3: CASSLQGTRGVGYTF
D: TRBD1; V: TRBV4-2; J: TRBJ1-2; size: few; DNA: TGTGCCAGCAGCCAAGCAATCAGGGGGAGGGCCTATGGCTACACCTTC; CDR3: CASSQAIRGRAYGYTF
D: NA; V: TRBV6-6; J: TRBJ1-5; size: NA; DNA: TGTGCCAGCAGTTGGGCAGCGAATCAGCCCCAGCATTTT; CDR3: CASSWAANQPQHF
D: TRBD2; V: TRBV12-3/TRBV12-4; J: TRBJ2-5; size: many; DNA: TGTGCCAGCAGTTTCGCAGCGGGGTCGTATCAAGAGACCCAGTACTTC; CDR3: CASSFAAGSYQETQYF
D: NA; V: TRBV12-3/TRBV12-4; J: TRBJ2-7; size: NA; DNA: TGTGCCAGCAGGGACGGTCTCTACGAGCAGTACTTC; CDR3: CASRDGLYEQYF
D: NA; V: TRBV7-8; J: TRBJ1-5; size: NA; DNA: TGTGCCAGCAGCTTAATCTTCTCAGGGCCCGATCCCCATCAGCCCCAGCATTTT; CDR3: CASSLIFSGPDPHQPQHF
D: TRBD2; V: TRBV4-1; J: TRBJ2-3; size: NA; DNA: TGCGCCAGCAGTCCAACTAGCGGGGGACGAGATACGCAGTATTTT; CDR3: CASSPTSGGRDTQYF
D: TRBD1; V: TRBV5-1; J: TRBJ2-1; size: NA; DNA: TGCGCCAGCAGCTTCGACAGGGGTATCGAGTTCTTC; CDR3: CASSFDRGIEFF
D: NA; V: TRBV12-5; J: TRBJ1-1; size: NA; DNA: TGTGCTAGTGGTTTAGGGCTGACTATTGAAGCTTTCTTT; CDR3: CASGLGLTIEAFF
D: NA; V: TRBV4-1; J: TRBJ2-1; size: NA; DNA: TGCGCCAGCAGCCAGGGTGGGTTGCCTTTTTCCTACAATGAGCAGTTCTTC; CDR3: CASSQGGLPFSYNEQFF
D: TRBD1; V: TRBV12-3/TRBV12-4; J: TRBJ1-2; size: few; DNA: TGTGCCAGCAGAGAGACAGGGGGCCCATATGGCTACACCTTC; CDR3: CASRETGGPYGYTF
D: NA; V: TRBV20-1; J: TRBJ2-2; size: NA; DNA: TGCAGTGCTAGTAGGGGTAGGCACACCGGGGAGCTGTTTTTT; CDR3: CSASRGRHTGELFF
D: NA; V: TRBV7-9; J: TRBJ2-5; size: NA; DNA: TGTGCCAGCAGCCCTCGGACAGCCCGGGCGGGGGAGACCCAGTACTTC; CDR3: CASSPRTARAGETQYF
D: NA; V: TRBV19; J: TRBJ2-2; size: NA; DNA: TGTGCCAGTAGTAAGCCGATCGGTGGCGGGGAGCTGTTTTTT; CDR3: CASSKPIGGGELFF
D: NA; V: TRBV18; J: TRBJ1-1; size: NA; DNA: TGTGCCAGCTCACAGTTATCCGGGACAAAGAACACTGAAGCTTTCTTT; CDR3: CASSQLSGTKNTEAFF
D: NA; V: TRBV7-9; J: TRBJ2-5; size: NA; DNA: TGTGCCAGCACCAGACCTGACTGGGAGACCCAGTACTTC; CDR3: CASTRPDWETQYF
D: TRBD1; V: TRBV28; J: TRBJ2-5; size: NA; DNA: TGTGCCAGCAGTTCAAGGGGGCTGGGACCTCAAGCGCCCCAAGAGACCCAGTACTTC; CDR3: CASSSRGLGPQAPQETQYF
D: TRBD2; V: TRBV7-9; J: TRBJ2-2; size: NA; DNA: TGTGCCAGCAACCCCCGGGGACTAGCGGGGGGGGCGACGAACACCGGGGAGCTGTTTTTT; CDR3: CASNPRGLAGGATNTGELFF
D: NA; V: TRBV6-1; J: TRBJ2-5; size: NA; DNA: TGTGCCACCAAGGGCGGTCAAGAGACCCAGTACTTC; CDR3: CATKGGQETQYF
D: NA; V: TRBV7-9; J: TRBJ1-4; size: few; DNA: TGTGCCAGCAGCGAAAACAACGGAAGGGAACCAACTAATGAAAAACTGTTTTTT; CDR3: CASSENNGREPTNEKLFF
D: TRBD2; V: TRBV4-1; J: TRBJ2-2; size: NA; DNA: TGCGCCAGCAGCCAAGATTGGCTAGCGGGGGCCGGGGAGCTGTTTTTT; CDR3: CASSQDWLAGAGELFF
D: NA; V: TRBV7-2; J: TRBJ1-2; size: few; DNA: TGTGCCAGCAGCTTAAGGCCAATTGGGGCCGGGGCTCTATTCCGGGAATATGGCTACACCTTC; CDR3: CASSLRPIGAGALFREYGYTF